This TCR beta chain came from a study of T cells after yellow fever vaccination. General observations from the study: The secondary T-cell response peaked on day 5, not day 15, but was weaker. Highly abundant clonotypes carried over from the bulk population could end up in FACS-sorted repertoires as contaminants. Booster samples showed a return of most primary-vaccination clones (roughly 96% CD4, over 70% CD8).

This clonotype turned up a few times. Its antigen is unknown. It was through 5'RACE template switching that TCR cDNA was made, with a universal primer site and UMIs added. From the 5' RACE reads, TCRdb called clonotypes with MiXCR, one entry per CDR3 protein. The data contain 610,000 or so distinct CDR3 sequences, around 12% of them seen just once; the ten biggest clones take up about 15%. Source: PBMCs, taken on the day of the yellow fever booster vaccination. The TCR comes from a man aged 30-40 years who received the YFV17D yellow fever vaccine.

CDR3 DNA sequence: TGTGCCAGCAGCGTAGGAAGAAGGACAGGGTACACAGATACGCAGTATTTT. Translation: CASSVGRRTGYTDTQYF. The chain links TRBV9 to TRBJ2-3, with 8 bases matching TRBD1. The V gene's germline CDR1 is SGDLS and CDR2 YYNGEE. The CDR3 extends over 17 amino acids. With V trimmed by 0 bases and J by 2 bases, 8 bases remained unmatched.